This T cell receptor (beta chain) was identified in a study of cytomegalovirus exposure and HLA in healthy donors. About this clone itself: Its matching antigen is unknown.

Primers: 60 Vbeta forward and 13 Jbeta reverse. The table came from immunoSEQ multiplex PCR; TCRdb's copy has only in-frame clones and leaves some out. The data show approximately 90,000 clones, with about 74% seen just once and roughly 3.5% held by the top ten. Whole-study findings and limits: Diagnosis of cytomegalovirus status made by the classifier reportedly showed high specificity and sensitivity. Immune exposure information available was restricted to CMV serostatus. Upon later analysis, TCR association rates were observed to vary by HLA locus, being highest for DRB1 and lowest for HLA-C.

V lost 7 bases and J 2 bases, leaving 9 bases between the germline ends. The CDR3 covers 14 residues. Germline V gene sequence: CDR1 LNHDA, CDR2 SQIVND (reference sequence). This receptor was taken from a man aged 25-45 years in good health and CMV-seronegative. This chain connects TRBV19 to TRBJ2-6; a possible D gene is TRBD1 (6 bases). The sample consisted of PBMCs. As DNA, the CDR3 is TGTGCCAGTACGCAGGGGACTGGGGCCAACGTCCTGACTTTC. Residues: CASTQGTGANVLTF.